This entry lists 5 T cell receptor beta chains sequenced from one sample in a study of cytomegalovirus exposure and HLA in healthy donors. A multiplex PCR was run with 60 Vbeta primers and 13 Jbeta primers. The repertoire was sequenced with immunoSEQ multiplex PCR; TCRdb's copy has only in-frame clones and lacks some. The sample holds some 140,000 clones. The specimen was PBMCs. The receptors shown here come from a woman between 35 and 50 years old in good health and CMV-seronegative.

This chain links TRBV7-2 with TRBJ2-1; 10 nucleotides align to TRBD2. This CDR3 is built from 15 residues. The ends lost 5 bases at V and 3 bases at J; junction bases unmatched: 4. CDR1 is SGHTA and CDR2 is FQGNSA in the germline V gene. The CDR3 region has the DNA TGTGCCAGCAGCCGGACTAGCGGAAACTACAATGAGCAGTTCTTC. Protein product: CASSRTSGNYNEQFF. The full variable domain, its missing parts supplied by reference TRBV7-2 and TRBJ2-1, is GAGVSQSPSNKVTEKGKDVELRCDPISGHTALYWYRQSLGQGLEFLIYFQGNSAPDKSGLPSDRFSAERTGGSVSTLTIQRTQQEDSAVYLCASSRTSGNYNEQFFGPGTRLTVL.

The chain combines TRBV5-8 with TRBJ2-7; 8 bases match TRBD1. With V trimmed by 4 bases and J by 2 bases, 8 bases remained unmatched. Germline CDR1 is SGHTS and CDR2 is YDEGEE. The CDR3 runs 15 residues. CDR3 protein: CASSLQGGGTYEQYV. The DNA for the CDR3 is TGTGCCAGCAGCCTACAGGGGGGAGGAACCTACGAGCAGTACGTC.

The chain has TRBV5-1 and TRBJ2-1; a weak D match, TRBD2 (5 bases). The CDR3 sequence is 14 residues long. V was trimmed by 0 bases and J by 3 bases, leaving 7 bases between them. Germline V CDR1 and CDR2: SGHRS, YFSETQ. This CDR3 is CASSLAGVYNEQFF. The CDR3 DNA reads as TGCGCCAGCAGCTTGGCCGGGGTCTACAATGAGCAGTTCTTC.

The chain couples TRBV6-5 to TRBJ2-6; perhaps TRBD2 as D (5 bases). CDR1 is MNHEY, CDR2 SVGAGI, per germline. Trimming stripped 2 bases from V and 1 base from J, with 6 bases between. The CDR3 loop spans 15 amino acids. As DNA, the CDR3 is TGTGCCAGCAGTTACGGAGGTTCTGGGGCCAACGTCCTGACTTTC. Translating gives CASSYGGSGANVLTF.

The rearrangement joins TRBV11-2 to TRBJ1-6; 9 bases fit TRBD1. Trimming removed 2 bases from V and 9 bases from J; junction bases left unmatched: 14. Germline V gene sequence: CDR1 SGHAT, CDR2 FQNNGV. CDR3 length equals 18 residues. The CDR3 is CASSLRPMGQGPGSPLHF. The CDR3, as DNA: TGTGCCAGCAGCTTAAGACCTATGGGACAGGGCCCCGGTTCACCCCTCCACTTT. Supplemented by reference TRBV11-2 and TRBJ1-6, the full variable domain reads EAGVAQSPRYKIIEKRQSVAFWCNPISGHATLYWYQQILGQGPKLLIQFQNNGVVDDSQLPKDRFSAERLKGVDSTLKIQPAKLEDSAVYLCASSLRPMGQGPGSPLHFGNGTRLTVT.